This TCR beta chain was profiled in a study of blood T cell repertoires in COVID-19. Study-level background: The cDNA or gDNA used as material had been derived from T cells, B-cell-depleted T cells, or PBMCs.

The ends were cut back, 4 bases at V and 9 bases at J, with 13 bases in the middle. CDR3 size: 13 residues. Germline CDR1 reads SGHAT; CDR2 reads FQNNGV. Measured with immunoSEQ multiplex PCR; TCRdb has only the in-frame clones, and not every one. Seen here are approximately 150,000 clones, more than 70% observed once, and the top ten hold more than 25%. This TCR was recovered from a human donor in a cohort sampled during active COVID-19. This chain links TRBV11-2 with TRBJ2-1; possibly TRBD1 for D (5 bases). The material sequenced was peripheral blood. CDR3 loop: CASSWAGKREQFF. The CDR3 nucleotides are TGTGCCAGCAGCTGGGCAGGGAAACGTGAGCAGTTCTTC.